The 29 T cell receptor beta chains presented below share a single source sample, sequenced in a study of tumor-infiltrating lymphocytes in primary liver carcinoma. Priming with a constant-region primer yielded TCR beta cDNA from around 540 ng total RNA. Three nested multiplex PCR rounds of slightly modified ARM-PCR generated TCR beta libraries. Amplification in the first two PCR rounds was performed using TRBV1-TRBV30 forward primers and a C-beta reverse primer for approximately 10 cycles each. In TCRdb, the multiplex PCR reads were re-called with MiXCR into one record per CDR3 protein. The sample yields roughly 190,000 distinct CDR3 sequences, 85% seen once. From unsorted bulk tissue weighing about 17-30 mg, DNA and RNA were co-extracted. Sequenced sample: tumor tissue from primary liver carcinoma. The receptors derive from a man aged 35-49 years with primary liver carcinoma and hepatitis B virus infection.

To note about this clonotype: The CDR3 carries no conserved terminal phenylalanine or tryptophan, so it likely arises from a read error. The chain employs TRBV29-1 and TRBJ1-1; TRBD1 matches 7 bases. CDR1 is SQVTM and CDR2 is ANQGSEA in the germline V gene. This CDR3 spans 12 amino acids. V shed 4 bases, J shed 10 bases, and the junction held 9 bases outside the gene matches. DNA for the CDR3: TGCAGCGTTGCCCAGGGGGACGTTGGAGCTTTCTTA. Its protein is CSVAQGDVGAFL.

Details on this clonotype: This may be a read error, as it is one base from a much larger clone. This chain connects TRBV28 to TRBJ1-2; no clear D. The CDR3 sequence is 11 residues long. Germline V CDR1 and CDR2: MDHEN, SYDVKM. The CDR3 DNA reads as TGTGCCAGCAGTCTGAACTGTGGCTACACCTTC. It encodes CASSLNCGYTF.

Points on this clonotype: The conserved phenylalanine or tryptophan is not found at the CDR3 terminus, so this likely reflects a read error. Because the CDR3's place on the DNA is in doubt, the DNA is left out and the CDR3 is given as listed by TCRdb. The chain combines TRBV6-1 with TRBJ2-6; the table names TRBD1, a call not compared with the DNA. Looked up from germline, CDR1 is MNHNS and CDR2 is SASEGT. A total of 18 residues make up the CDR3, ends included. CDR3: CASSARQVRFSGANVLTL.

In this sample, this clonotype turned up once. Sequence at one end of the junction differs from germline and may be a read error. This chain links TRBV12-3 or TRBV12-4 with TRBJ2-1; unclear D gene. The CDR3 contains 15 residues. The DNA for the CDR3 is TGTGCCAGCAGTTTCGCAGGAACCTCCTACGATGAGCAGTTCTTC. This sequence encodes CASSFAGTSYDEQFF.

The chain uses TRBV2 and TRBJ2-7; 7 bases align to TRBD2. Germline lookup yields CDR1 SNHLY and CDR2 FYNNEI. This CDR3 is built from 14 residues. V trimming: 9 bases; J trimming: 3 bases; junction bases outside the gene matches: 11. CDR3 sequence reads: CASIREALFYEQYF. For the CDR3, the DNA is TGTGCCAGTATCCGGGAGGCCCTCTTCTACGAGCAGTACTTC. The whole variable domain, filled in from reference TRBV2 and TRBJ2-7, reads EPEVTQTPSHQVTQMGQEVILRCVPISNHLYFYWYRQILGQKVEFLVSFYNNEISEKSEIFDDQFSVERPDGSNFTLKIRSTKLEDSAMYFCASIREALFYEQYFGPGTRLTVT.

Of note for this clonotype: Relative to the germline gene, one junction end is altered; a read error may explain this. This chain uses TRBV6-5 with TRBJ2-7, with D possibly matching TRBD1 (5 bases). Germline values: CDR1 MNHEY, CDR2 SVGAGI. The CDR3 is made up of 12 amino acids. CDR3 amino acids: CANSSSGYEQYF. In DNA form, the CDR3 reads TGTGCCAACAGTTCCTCAGGGTACGAGCAGTATTTC.

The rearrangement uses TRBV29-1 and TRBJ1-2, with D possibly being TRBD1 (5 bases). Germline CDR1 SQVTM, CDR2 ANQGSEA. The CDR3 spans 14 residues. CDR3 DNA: TGCAGGGTCAAGTTTGGACAATTGATCTATGGCTACACCTTC. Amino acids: CRVKFGQLIYGYTF.

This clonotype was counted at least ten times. The CDR3 DNA sequence: TGTGCCAGCAGTGAAGCGCGGACAGGGTTAGTTGATACGCAGTATTTT. Protein: CASSEARTGLVDTQYF. The J gene is TRBJ2-3, the V gene TRBV6-1, with TRBD1 identical over 8 bases. CDR1 and CDR2 from the germline V gene are MNHNS and SASEGT. This CDR3 comprises 16 residues. Trimming cost V 0 bases and J 6 bases; bases outside gene matches: 8.

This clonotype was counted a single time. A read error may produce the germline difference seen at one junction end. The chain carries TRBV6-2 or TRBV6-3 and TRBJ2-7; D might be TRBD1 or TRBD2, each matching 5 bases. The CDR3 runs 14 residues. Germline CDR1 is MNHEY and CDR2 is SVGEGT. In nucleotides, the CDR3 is TGTGCCAGCTCCCCACGCGGACTCAGGGTCGAGCTGTACTTC. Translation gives CASSPRGLRVELYF.

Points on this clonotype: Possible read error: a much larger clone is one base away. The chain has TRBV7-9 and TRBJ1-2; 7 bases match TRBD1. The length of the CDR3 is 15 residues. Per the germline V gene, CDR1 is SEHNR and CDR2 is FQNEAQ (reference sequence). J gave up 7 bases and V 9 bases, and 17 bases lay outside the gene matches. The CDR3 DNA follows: TGTGCCAGGAGCCCCCCCGGTGGACAGGACACTGGCTACACCTTC. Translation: CARSPPGGQDTGYTF.

As DNA, the CDR3 is TGTGCCAGCGGGGTCGTGGGTGAGCAGTTCTTC. Translation: CASGVVGEQFF. The J gene is TRBJ2-1, the V gene TRBV6-5; D gene ambiguous. V dropped 8 bases and J dropped 9 bases, with 11 bases sitting between them. Germline CDR1 is MNHEY and CDR2 is SVGAGI. The CDR3 contains 11 residues.

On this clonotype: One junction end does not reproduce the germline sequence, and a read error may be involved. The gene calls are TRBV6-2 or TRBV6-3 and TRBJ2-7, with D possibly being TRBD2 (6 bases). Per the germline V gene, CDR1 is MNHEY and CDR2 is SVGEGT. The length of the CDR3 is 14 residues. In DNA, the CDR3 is TGTCCCAGCAAAAGACTACAGGAGGGTTACGAACAGTACTTC. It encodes CPSKRLQEGYEQYF.

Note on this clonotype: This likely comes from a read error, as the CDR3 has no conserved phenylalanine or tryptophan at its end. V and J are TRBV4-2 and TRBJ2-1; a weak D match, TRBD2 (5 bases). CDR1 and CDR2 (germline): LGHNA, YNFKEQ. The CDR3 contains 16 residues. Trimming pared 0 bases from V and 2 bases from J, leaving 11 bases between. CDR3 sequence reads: CASSQEAGWTYNEQFI. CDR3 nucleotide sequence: TGTGCCAGCAGCCAAGAGGCGGGCTGGACCTACAATGAGCAGTTCATC.

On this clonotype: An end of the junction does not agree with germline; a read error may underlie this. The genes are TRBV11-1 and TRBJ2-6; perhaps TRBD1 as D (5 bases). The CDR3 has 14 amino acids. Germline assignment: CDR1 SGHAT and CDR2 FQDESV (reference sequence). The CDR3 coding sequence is TGTACCAGCAGCTGTAACTCTGGGGCCAATGTCTTGACTTTC. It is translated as CTSSCNSGANVLTF.

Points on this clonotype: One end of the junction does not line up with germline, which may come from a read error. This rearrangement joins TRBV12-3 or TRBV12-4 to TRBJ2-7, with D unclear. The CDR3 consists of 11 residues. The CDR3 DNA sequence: TGTACCAGCAGTGGCGGCGTCGAGCATTACTTC. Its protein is CTSSGGVEHYF.

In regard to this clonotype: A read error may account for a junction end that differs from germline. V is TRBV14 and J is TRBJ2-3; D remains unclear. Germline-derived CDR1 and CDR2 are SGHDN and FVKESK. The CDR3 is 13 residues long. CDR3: CASSRGYADMQYF. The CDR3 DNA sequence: TGTGCCAGCAGTCGAGGATACGCAGATATGCAGTATTTT.

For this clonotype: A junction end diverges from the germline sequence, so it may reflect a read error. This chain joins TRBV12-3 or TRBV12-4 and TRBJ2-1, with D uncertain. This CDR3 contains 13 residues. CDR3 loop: CASSFDESNEQFF. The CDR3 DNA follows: TGTGCCAGCAGTTTTGACGAAAGCAATGAGCAATTCTTC.

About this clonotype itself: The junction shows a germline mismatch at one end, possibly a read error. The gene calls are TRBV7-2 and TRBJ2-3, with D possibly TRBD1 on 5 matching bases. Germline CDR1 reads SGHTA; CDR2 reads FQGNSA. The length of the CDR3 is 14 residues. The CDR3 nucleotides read TGTGCCAGCAGCCCTCCGGCCGCGACAGATACGCAATATTTT. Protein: CASSPPAATDTQYF.

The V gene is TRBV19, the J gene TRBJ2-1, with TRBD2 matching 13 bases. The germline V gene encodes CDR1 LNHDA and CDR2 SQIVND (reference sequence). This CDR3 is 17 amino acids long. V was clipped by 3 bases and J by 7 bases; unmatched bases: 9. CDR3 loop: CASSIGMTSGRRNEQFF. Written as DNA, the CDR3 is TGTGCCAGTAGTATTGGGATGACTAGCGGGAGGAGGAATGAGCAGTTCTTC.

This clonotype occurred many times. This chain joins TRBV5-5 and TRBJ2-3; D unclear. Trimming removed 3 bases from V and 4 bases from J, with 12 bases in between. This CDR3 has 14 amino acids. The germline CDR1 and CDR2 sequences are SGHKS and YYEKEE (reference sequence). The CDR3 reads CASSWGMVADTQYF. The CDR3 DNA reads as TGTGCCAGCAGCTGGGGAATGGTGGCAGATACGCAGTATTTT.

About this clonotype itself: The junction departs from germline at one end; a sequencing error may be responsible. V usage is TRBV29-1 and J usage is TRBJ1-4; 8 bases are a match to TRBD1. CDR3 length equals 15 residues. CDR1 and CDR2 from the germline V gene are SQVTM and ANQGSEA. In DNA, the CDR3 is TGTAGCGTTGAGGAAGACAGGGGCAGGAGTGAAAAACCGTTTTTT. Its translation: CSVEEDRGRSEKPFF.

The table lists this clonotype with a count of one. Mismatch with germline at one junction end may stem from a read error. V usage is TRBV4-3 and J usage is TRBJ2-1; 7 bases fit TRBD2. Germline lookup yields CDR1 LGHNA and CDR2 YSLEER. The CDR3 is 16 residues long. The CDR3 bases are TGCGCCAGCAGCCAAGACCGGAGCGGGATGCACAATGAGGAGTTCTTC. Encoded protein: CASSQDRSGMHNEEFF.

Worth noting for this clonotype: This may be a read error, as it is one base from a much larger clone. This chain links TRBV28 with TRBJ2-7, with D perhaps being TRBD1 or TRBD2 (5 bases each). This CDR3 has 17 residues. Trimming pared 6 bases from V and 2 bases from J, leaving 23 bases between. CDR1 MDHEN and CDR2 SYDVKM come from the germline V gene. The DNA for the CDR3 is TGTGCCAGCAGATTTGCCCTCAGCGGTGGGGCCGCCTACGAGCAGTACTTC. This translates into CASRFALSGGAAYEQYF. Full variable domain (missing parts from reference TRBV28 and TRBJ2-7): DVKVTQSSRYLVKRTGEKVFLECVQDMDHENMFWYRQDPGLGLRLIYFSYDVKMKEKGDIPEGYSVSREKKERFSLILESASTNQTSMYLCASRFALSGGAAYEQYFGPGTRLTVT.

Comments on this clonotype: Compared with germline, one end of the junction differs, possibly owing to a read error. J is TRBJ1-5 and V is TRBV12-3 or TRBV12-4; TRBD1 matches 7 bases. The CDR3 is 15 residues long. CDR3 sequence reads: CVSLQTGLPDQPQHF. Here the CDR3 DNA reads TGTGTCAGCTTGCAGACAGGGCTACCAGATCAGCCCCAGCATTTT.

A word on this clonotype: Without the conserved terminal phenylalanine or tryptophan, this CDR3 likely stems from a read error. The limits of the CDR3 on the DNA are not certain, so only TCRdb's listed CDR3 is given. The CDR3 spells CAISETGLSYGYTL. The rearrangement joins TRBV10-3 to TRBJ1-2; TRBD1 is the table's D call, not checked against the DNA. With termini counted, the CDR3 has 14 amino acids. Per the germline V gene, CDR1 is ENHRY and CDR2 is SYGVKD.

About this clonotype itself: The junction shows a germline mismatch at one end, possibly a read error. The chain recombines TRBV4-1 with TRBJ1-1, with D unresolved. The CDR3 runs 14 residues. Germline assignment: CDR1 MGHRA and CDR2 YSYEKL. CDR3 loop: CASIQDPRAGGAFF. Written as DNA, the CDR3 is TGCGCCAGCATCCAAGACCCGCGGGCGGGTGGAGCTTTCTTT.

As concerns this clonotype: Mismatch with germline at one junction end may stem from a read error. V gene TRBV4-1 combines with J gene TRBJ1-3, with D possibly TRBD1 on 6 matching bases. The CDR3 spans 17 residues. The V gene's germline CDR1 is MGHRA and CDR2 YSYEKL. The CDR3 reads CASSQLRTACSGSTIYF. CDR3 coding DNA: TGCGCCAGCAGCCAACTAAGGACAGCATGTTCTGGAAGCACCATATATTTT.

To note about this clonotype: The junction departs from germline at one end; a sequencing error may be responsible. CDR3 residues: CAPGGLPYGHTF. CDR3 sequence (DNA): TGTGCCCCGGGGGGCTTGCCCTATGGCCACACCTTT. The rearrangement links TRBV28 to TRBJ1-2; D is perhaps TRBD1 (6 bases). CDR1 is MDHEN and CDR2 is SYDVKM in the germline V gene. This CDR3 has 12 residues.

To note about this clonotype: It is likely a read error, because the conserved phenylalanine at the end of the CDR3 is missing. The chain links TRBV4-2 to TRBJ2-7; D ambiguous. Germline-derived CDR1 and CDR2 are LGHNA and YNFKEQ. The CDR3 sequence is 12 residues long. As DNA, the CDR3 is TGTGCCAGCACCCAAGAGGCCCGCGAGCAGTACATC. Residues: CASTQEAREQYI.